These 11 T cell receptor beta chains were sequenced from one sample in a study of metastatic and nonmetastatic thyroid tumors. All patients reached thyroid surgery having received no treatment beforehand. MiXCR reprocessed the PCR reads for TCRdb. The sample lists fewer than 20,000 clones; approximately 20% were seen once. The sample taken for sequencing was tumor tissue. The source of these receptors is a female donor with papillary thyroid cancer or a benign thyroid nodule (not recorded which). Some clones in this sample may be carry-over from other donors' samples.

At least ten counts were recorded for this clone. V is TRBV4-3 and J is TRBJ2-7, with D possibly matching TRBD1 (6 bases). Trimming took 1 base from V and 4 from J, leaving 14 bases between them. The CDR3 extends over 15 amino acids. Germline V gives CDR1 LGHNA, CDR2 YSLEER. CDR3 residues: CASSQGAQGPYEQYF. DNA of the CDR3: TGCGCCAGCAGCCAAGGGGCTCAGGGGCCGTACGAGCAGTACTTC.

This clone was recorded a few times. CDR3 DNA sequence: TGTGCCAGCAGGACTAGCGGGACTTACGAGCAGTACTTC. It is translated as CASRTSGTYEQYF. The chain carries TRBV28 and TRBJ2-7; 11 bases are shared with TRBD2. Germline CDR1 and CDR2: MDHEN and SYDVKM. The CDR3 length is 13 residues. J was trimmed by 4 bases and V by 6 bases; bases with no gene match: 2.

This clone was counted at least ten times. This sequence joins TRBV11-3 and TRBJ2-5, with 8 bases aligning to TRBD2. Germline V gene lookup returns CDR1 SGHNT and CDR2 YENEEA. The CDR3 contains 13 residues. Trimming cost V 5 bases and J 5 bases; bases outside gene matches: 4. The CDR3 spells CASSREGPETQYF. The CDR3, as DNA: TGTGCCAGCAGCCGGGAGGGCCCCGAGACCCAGTACTTC.

The CDR3 loop is CASSFQGGSADTQYF. DNA of the CDR3: TGTGCCAGCAGCTTCCAGGGGGGTTCGGCAGATACGCAGTATTTT. J is TRBJ2-3 and V is TRBV11-2; D may be TRBD1 (7 bases). Germline CDR1 and CDR2: SGHAT and FQNNGV. Trimming pared 3 bases from V and 4 bases from J, leaving 14 bases between. The CDR3 runs to 15 residues.

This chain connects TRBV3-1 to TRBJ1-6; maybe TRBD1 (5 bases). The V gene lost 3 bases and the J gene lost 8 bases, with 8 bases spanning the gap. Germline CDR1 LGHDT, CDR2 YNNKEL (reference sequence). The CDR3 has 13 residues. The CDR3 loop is CASSHPGDSPLHF. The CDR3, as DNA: TGTGCCAGCAGCCATCCGGGGGATTCACCCCTCCACTTT.

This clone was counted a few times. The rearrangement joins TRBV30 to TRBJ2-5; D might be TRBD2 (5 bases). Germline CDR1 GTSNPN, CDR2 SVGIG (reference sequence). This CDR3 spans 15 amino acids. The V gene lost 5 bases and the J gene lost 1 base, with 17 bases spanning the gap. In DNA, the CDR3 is TGTGCCTGGTACGACTGGGCGGGCAGCCAAGAGACCCAGTACTTC. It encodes CAWYDWAGSQETQYF.

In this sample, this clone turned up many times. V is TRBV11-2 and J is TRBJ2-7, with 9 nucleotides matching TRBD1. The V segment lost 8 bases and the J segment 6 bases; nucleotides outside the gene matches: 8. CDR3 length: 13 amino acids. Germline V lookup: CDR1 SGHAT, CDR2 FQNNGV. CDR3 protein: CASVGTGHGEQYF. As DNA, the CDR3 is TGTGCCAGCGTGGGGACAGGGCACGGCGAGCAGTACTTC. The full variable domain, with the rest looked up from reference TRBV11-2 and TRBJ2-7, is EAGVAQSPRYKIIEKRQSVAFWCNPISGHATLYWYQQILGQGPKLLIQFQNNGVVDDSQLPKDRFSAERLKGVDSTLKIQPAKLEDSAVYLCASVGTGHGEQYFGPGTRLTVT.

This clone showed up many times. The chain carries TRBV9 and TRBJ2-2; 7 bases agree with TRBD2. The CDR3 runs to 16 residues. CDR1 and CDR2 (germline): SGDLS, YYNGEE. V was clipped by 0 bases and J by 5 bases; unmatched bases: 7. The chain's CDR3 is CASSVDLAANTGELFF. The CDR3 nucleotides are TGTGCCAGCAGCGTAGATCTAGCGGCCAATACCGGGGAGCTGTTTTTT.

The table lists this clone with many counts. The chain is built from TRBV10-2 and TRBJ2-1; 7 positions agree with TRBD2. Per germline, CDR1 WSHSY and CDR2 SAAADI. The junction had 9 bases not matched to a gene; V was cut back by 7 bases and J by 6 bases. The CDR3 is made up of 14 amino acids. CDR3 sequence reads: CASIRTRNLNEQFF. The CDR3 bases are TGCGCCAGCATTAGGACTAGAAACCTCAATGAGCAGTTCTTC.

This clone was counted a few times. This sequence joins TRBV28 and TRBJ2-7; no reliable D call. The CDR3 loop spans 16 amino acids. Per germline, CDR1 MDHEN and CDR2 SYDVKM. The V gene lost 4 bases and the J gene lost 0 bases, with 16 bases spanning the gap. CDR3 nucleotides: TGTGCCAGCAGTTCAGCTCAGACGCGGAGCTCCTACGAGCAGTACTTC. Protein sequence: CASSSAQTRSSYEQYF.

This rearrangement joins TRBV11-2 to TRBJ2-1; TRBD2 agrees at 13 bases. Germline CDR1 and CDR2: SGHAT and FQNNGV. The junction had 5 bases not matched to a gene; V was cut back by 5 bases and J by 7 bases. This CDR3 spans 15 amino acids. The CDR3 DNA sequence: TGTGCCAGCAGCACCGGGACTAGCGGGATTAATGAGCAGTTCTTC. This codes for CASSTGTSGINEQFF.